The 3 T cell receptor beta chains below come from one sample, sequenced in a study of blood T cell repertoires in COVID-19. The protocol was immunoSEQ multiplex PCR, while the TCRdb copy is restricted to in-frame clones and leaves out a portion. The profile shows more than 150,000 clones, 84% of them singletons. The sequencing input was peripheral blood. The receptors were gathered from a woman in her forties or fifties with acute or convalescent COVID-19.

This sequence joins TRBV5-6 and TRBJ2-5, with D possibly being TRBD2 (6 bases). The germline gives CDR1 SGHDT, CDR2 YYEEEE. V was clipped by 0 bases and J by 3 bases, with 15 bases between them. CDR3 size: 16 residues. In nucleotides, the CDR3 is TGTGCCAGCAGCTTGGCGGGTCGGGGGTCTGAAGAGACCCAGTACTTC. It translates to CASSLAGRGSEETQYF.

The chain joins TRBV29-1 to TRBJ2-7; 8 nucleotides line up with TRBD1. The CDR3 sequence is 12 residues long. The germline CDR1 and CDR2 sequences are SQVTM and ANQGSEA. With V trimmed by 3 bases and J by 7 bases, 5 bases remained unmatched. Written as DNA, the CDR3 is TGCAGCGTTGACAGGGGGCGCGGGGAGCAGTACTTC. Translated: CSVDRGRGEQYF.

The CDR3 nucleotides read TGCGCCAGCAGCCCCGGGACACTTTATGGCTACACCTTC. This translates into CASSPGTLYGYTF. The chain recombines TRBV5-1 with TRBJ1-2; TRBD1 is a possible D gene (6 bases). V was trimmed by 4 bases and J by 5 bases, leaving 12 bases between them. This CDR3 region has 13 residues. Germline CDR1 SGHRS, CDR2 YFSETQ.